One and the same sample provided the 17 T cell receptor beta chains below, sequenced in a study of blood T cell repertoires in COVID-19. TCRdb keeps only in-frame clones here, not all; method: immunoSEQ multiplex PCR. This sample has more than 95,000 clones, with roughly four fifths found just once. The sequenced sample was peripheral blood. The receptors here all came from a man aged 60-69 years with acute or convalescent COVID-19.

The chain links TRBV19 to TRBJ1-2, with a possible D match to TRBD1 (6 bases). This CDR3 has 16 residues. The V gene lost 5 bases and the J gene lost 3 bases, with 19 bases spanning the gap. CDR1 and CDR2 from the germline V gene are LNHDA and SQIVND (reference sequence). CDR3 protein: CASSRSSAAGDYGYTF. In DNA form, the CDR3 reads TGTGCCAGTAGTCGGAGTTCCGCGGCAGGGGACTATGGCTACACCTTC.

The chain couples TRBV4-2 to TRBJ2-7; 8 nucleotides line up with TRBD2. Trimming at V came to 3 bases and at J to 2 bases, leaving 18 bases not matched to a gene. Germline loops: CDR1 LGHNA, CDR2 YNFKEQ. CDR3 length: 19 amino acids. The CDR3 here is CASSHPTGGLAGTTYEQYF. DNA of the CDR3: TGTGCCAGCAGCCACCCCACTGGAGGATTAGCGGGGACCACCTACGAGCAGTACTTC.

The J gene is TRBJ1-5, the V gene TRBV7-9, with 8 nucleotides matching TRBD1. The V segment lost 5 bases and the J segment 5 bases; nucleotides outside the gene matches: 8. Germline V gene sequence: CDR1 SEHNR, CDR2 FQNEAQ (reference sequence). CDR3 length: 15 residues. In DNA form, the CDR3 reads TGTGCCAGCAGCCCTGGGACAGGTCGCGATCAGCCCCAGCATTTT. Encoded protein: CASSPGTGRDQPQHF.

This clone was seen a few times. The chain is built from TRBV3-1 (or the pseudogene TRBV3-2) and TRBJ1-1; D gene ambiguous. The V and J ends lost 2 bases and 3 bases respectively, with 10 bases between them. CDR3 length: 14 residues. Germline V lookup: CDR1 LGHDT, CDR2 YNNKEL (reference sequence). The CDR3 sequence is CASSQSGRDTEAFF. The CDR3 bases are TGTGCCAGCAGCCAAAGCGGGCGGGACACTGAAGCTTTCTTT.

The V and J genes are TRBV5-1 and TRBJ1-4; TRBD1 might be the D (5 bases). Trimming pared 3 bases from V and 5 bases from J, leaving 8 bases between. The CDR3 has 13 amino acids. CDR1 and CDR2 from the germline V gene are SGHRS and YFSETQ. CDR3 in DNA: TGCGCCAGCAGCTCCGACAGAAATGAAAAACTGTTTTTT. Amino acids: CASSSDRNEKLFF.

This clone showed up many times. CDR3 DNA sequence: TGTGCCAGCAGGACAGAGGTCCCGCCCCAGCATTTT. Its translation is CASRTEVPPQHF. The rearrangement joins TRBV2 to TRBJ1-5, with a weak D call TRBD1 (5 bases). CDR3 length: 12 residues. Germline V CDR1 and CDR2: SNHLY, FYNNEI. The V gene lost 6 bases and the J gene lost 9 bases, with 12 bases spanning the gap.

The V gene is TRBV6-5, the J gene TRBJ2-7, with a tentative D call TRBD1 (6 bases). This CDR3 comprises 14 residues. With 4 bases removed from V and 2 bases from J, the gap between germline ends came to 12 bases. Germline lookup yields CDR1 MNHEY and CDR2 SVGAGI. CDR3 region: CASSSRQETYEQYF. CDR3 sequence (DNA): TGTGCCAGCAGTTCGCGACAGGAGACCTACGAGCAGTACTTC.

The chain carries TRBV5-6 and TRBJ1-4; the D gene is possibly TRBD1 (5 bases). V lost 3 bases and J lost 4, with 16 bases in between. The germline gives CDR1 SGHDT, CDR2 YYEEEE. This CDR3 is 16 amino acids long. The CDR3 spells CASSSGLSYGNEKLFF. The CDR3 region has the DNA TGTGCCAGCAGCTCGGGACTGAGCTACGGTAATGAAAAACTGTTTTTT.

V and J are TRBV6-6 and TRBJ1-1, with 11 bases fitting TRBD1. The CDR3 totals 13 residues. Germline V CDR1 and CDR2: MNHNY, SVGAGI (reference sequence). The V and J ends lost 6 bases and 9 bases, in that order; junction bases with no gene match: 6. This CDR3 reads CASSRDRGGKAFF. The CDR3, as DNA: TGTGCCAGCAGCCGGGACAGGGGGGGGAAAGCTTTCTTT.

The chain carries TRBV30 and TRBJ1-1, with 11 bases matching TRBD1. This CDR3 region has 16 residues. With V trimmed by 2 bases and J by 5 bases, 10 bases remained unmatched. Germline V gene sequence: CDR1 GTSNPN, CDR2 SVGIG (reference sequence). CDR3 residues: CAWSRDRGIRGTEAFF. In DNA, the CDR3 is TGTGCCTGGAGTAGGGACAGGGGGATTAGGGGAACTGAAGCTTTCTTT.

The rearrangement links TRBV5-1 to TRBJ2-3, with 8 bases identical to TRBD2. The trim removed 2 bases at V and 4 bases at J, leaving 3 bases unmatched. CDR3 size: 14 residues. Germline V gene sequence: CDR1 SGHRS, CDR2 YFSETQ. The chain's CDR3 is CASSFVAGSDTQYF. DNA for the CDR3: TGCGCCAGCAGCTTTGTAGCGGGATCAGATACGCAGTATTTT.

CDR3: CASSFSGRASYNEQFF. CDR3 nucleotide sequence: TGTGCCAGCAGTTTTAGCGGGAGGGCCTCCTACAATGAGCAGTTCTTC. The rearrangement links TRBV6-5 to TRBJ2-1; 11 bases align to TRBD2. CDR1 and CDR2 (germline): MNHEY, SVGAGI. V lost 4 bases, J lost 0 bases, and 2 bases stayed unmatched. The CDR3 extends over 16 amino acids.

CDR3 nucleotide sequence: TGTGCCAGCAGCCTCGGTGCGATATACACAGATACGCAGTATTTT. Its translation is CASSLGAIYTDTQYF. The J gene is TRBJ2-3, the V gene TRBV7-9; no definite D call. V was pared by 5 bases and J by 2 bases, with 14 bases between. The germline gives CDR1 SEHNR, CDR2 FQNEAQ (reference sequence). The CDR3 is 15 amino acids.

The genes are TRBV6-6 and TRBJ2-1, with a weak D call TRBD2 (6 bases). The CDR3 length is 14 residues. Looked up from germline, CDR1 is MNHNY and CDR2 is SVGAGI (reference sequence). Trimming took off 6 bases at V and 3 bases at J, with 12 bases between the two ends. The CDR3 protein is CASSSGTFYNEQFF. The CDR3 coding sequence is TGTGCCAGCAGCTCCGGGACTTTCTACAATGAGCAGTTCTTC.

The chain employs TRBV2 and TRBJ1-1; a weak D match, TRBD1 (6 bases). This CDR3 is built from 14 residues. Looked up from germline, CDR1 is SNHLY and CDR2 is FYNNEI. V was shortened by 4 bases and J by 4 bases, with 13 bases between the two germline ends. CDR3 region: CASSGLGAGTEAFF. The CDR3 bases are TGTGCCAGCAGTGGTTTGGGGGCCGGCACTGAAGCTTTCTTT.

The V gene is TRBV15, the J gene TRBJ1-4; 8 positions agree with TRBD1. V was pared by 5 bases and J by 0 bases, with 17 bases of the junction left unmatched. CDR1 is LNHNV, CDR2 YYDKDF, per germline (reference sequence). The CDR3 has 20 amino acids. The chain's CDR3 is CATSGRTGNNPIATNEKLFF. CDR3 in DNA: TGTGCCACCAGCGGCAGGACAGGGAATAATCCCATTGCAACTAATGAAAAACTGTTTTTT.

This clone has a single count. The rearrangement uses TRBV7-9 and TRBJ1-2, with a possible D match to TRBD1 (6 bases). Germline-derived CDR1 and CDR2 are SEHNR and FQNEAQ (reference sequence). Trimming removed 6 bases from V and 4 bases from J, with 21 bases in between. The CDR3 covers 16 residues. DNA for the CDR3: TGTGCCAGCAGTCTAGTCTCGATGAACAGGGCCTATGGCTACACCTTC. Protein: CASSLVSMNRAYGYTF.